This TCR beta chain was sequenced for a study of regulatory T cells in long-lasting Graves disease (dated by TCRdb to about 2021). With regard to the full study: Newly diagnosed Graves' disease patients had taken antithyroid drugs for less than 3 months. A total of around 35 samples underwent TCR sequencing: approximately 13 from persistent and some 20 from newly diagnosed Graves' disease patients. Peripheral blood TCR sequencing and RNA sequencing compared persistent Graves' disease patients with newly diagnosed Graves' disease patients. The study was conducted in China and was registered as a clinical trial.

CDR1 and CDR2 are read off the germline V gene as SGHDT and YYEEEE. The CDR3, from cysteine to phenylalanine, totals 15 residues. Here the CDR3 DNA is all that survives: 45 bases in frame from base 1. V gives up 1 base and J gives up 2 bases, and the segment between their germline ends measures 10 bases. Beyond this particular receptor, the publication reports: Persistent disease showed preferential use of TRBV28, TRBJ1-2 and TRBJ2-5, whereas newly diagnosed disease favored TRBV20-1 and TRBJ2-1. A larger number of public clonotypes was shared among persistent patients (about 2,700) than among newly diagnosed patients (roughly 970). Compared with newly diagnosed patients, patients with persistent Graves' disease had lower TCR Shannon entropy and fewer highly expanded clones, which suggests clonal expansion. The study examined only peripheral blood because the primary lesion, thyroid tissue, could not be accessed. Sequencing and analysis were restricted to the TCR beta chain. As a limitation, the authors acknowledged that the small sample size may reduce accuracy.

A word on this clonotype: Its cognate antigen has yet to be identified. A read error may be the cause here, since a much bigger clone is one base away.

The library was built by means of multiplex PCR. TCRdb names Illumina HiSeq 4000 as the instrument used. TCR beta libraries were built with iRepertoire HTBI primers and Arm-PCR amplification of CDR3 regions. Gel purification was performed on PCR products prior to sequencing. The study's own analysis went as follows. A total of around 59 TRBV and approximately 13 TRBJ segments were identified across samples and were used for gene usage analysis of CDR3 amino acid clonotypes. Filtered high-quality paired reads were merged into contigs using COPE and FqMerger. BLAST was used to align contigs to IMGT TRBV, TRBD and TRBJ reference genes, and CDR3 was defined according to IMGT. Clonotypes above 0.1% frequency were classified as highly expanded clones. Repertoire diversity was measured by Shannon entropy, and V-J evenness by the Gini coefficient. Clonotypes shared by more than one individual were considered public. TCRdb took the public reads, trimmed them with fastp at Q25, ran MiXCR for clone calling and kept in-frame beta chains. Every CDR3 protein is listed once, alongside the most common genes and DNA of its rows. Here the V and J calls rest on TCRdb's processing, not on the authors' analysis. The sample records 200,000 to 300,000 distinct CDR3 sequences, 20% to 25% of which are singletons. The ten largest clones represent roughly 13% of the sample.

This sample's time point label indicates: newly diagnosed GD, antithyroid drugs for less than 3 months. For both TCR sequencing and RNA sequencing, RNA was extracted from PBMCs using TRIzol. Graves' disease was diagnosed according to American Thyroid Association guidelines. The patients came from an endocrinology department in Xi'an, China. Each patient gave roughly 8.4 milliliters of peripheral blood, collected in an EDTA anticoagulant tube. PBMCs were isolated by Ficoll Paque Plus density gradient separation without further T cell sorting. An Agilent 2100 Bioanalyzer and agarose gel were used to check RNA quality, while a NanoDrop 2000 measured RNA concentration.

Recombination connected TRBV5-6 to TRBJ1-5; the D segment could be TRBD1, given 5 matching bases. This material consisted of peripheral blood mononuclear cells (PBMCs), taken at new diagnosis, from a patient treated with antithyroid drugs. The TCR comes from a female donor with Graves disease. The DNA is TGTGCCAGCAGCTTGACGGGGGATGGCAATCAGCCCCAGCATTTT. Protein translation: CASSLTGDGNQPQHF.